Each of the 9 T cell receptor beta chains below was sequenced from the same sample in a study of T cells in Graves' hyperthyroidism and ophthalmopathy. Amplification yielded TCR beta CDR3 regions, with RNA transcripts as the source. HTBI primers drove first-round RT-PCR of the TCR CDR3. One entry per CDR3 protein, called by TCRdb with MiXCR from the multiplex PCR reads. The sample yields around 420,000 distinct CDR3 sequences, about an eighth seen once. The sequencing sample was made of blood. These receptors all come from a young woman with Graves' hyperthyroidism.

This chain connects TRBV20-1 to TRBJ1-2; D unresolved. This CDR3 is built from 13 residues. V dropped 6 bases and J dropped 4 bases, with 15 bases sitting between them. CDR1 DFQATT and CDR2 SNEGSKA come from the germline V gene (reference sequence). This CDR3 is CSARSTGIYGYTF. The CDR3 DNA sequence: TGCAGTGCCCGTTCAACCGGGATCTATGGCTACACCTTC.

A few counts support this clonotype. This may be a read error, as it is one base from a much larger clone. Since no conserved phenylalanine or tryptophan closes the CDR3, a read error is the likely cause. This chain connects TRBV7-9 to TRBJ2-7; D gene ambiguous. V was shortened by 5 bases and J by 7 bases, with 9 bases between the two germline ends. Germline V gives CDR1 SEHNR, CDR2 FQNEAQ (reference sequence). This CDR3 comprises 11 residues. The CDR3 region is CASSPSVEQYL. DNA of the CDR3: TGTGCCAGCAGCCCTAGTGTTGAGCAGTACCTC.

CDR3 in amino acids: CASSIGANVFNEKLFF. The CDR3 DNA is TGTGCCAGTAGTATTGGGGCCAACGTGTTTAATGAAAAACTGTTTTTT. This rearrangement joins TRBV19 to TRBJ1-4; D possibly corresponds to TRBD1 (5 bases). CDR1 and CDR2 (germline): LNHDA, SQIVND (reference sequence). The CDR3 has 16 amino acids. Trimming removed 3 bases from V and 4 bases from J, with 15 bases in between.

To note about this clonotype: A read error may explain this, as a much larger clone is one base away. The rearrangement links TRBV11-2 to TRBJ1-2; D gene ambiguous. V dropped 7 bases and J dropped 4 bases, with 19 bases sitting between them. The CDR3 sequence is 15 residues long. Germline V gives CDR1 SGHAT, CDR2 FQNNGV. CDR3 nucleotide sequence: TGTGCCAGCACCCGAGGGCGGGGAGAAGGCTATGGCTACACCTTC. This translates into CASTRGRGEGYGYTF.

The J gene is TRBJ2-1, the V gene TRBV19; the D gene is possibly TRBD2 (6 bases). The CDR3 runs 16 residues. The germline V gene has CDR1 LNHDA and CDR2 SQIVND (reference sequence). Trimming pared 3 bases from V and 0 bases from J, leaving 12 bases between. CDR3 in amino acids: CASSISAGSSYNEQFF. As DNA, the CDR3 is TGTGCCAGTAGTATTAGCGCGGGATCCTCCTACAATGAGCAGTTCTTC.

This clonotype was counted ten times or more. The CDR3 loop reads CASSFWTGVLAEAFF. CDR3 nucleotides: TGTGCCAGCAGCTTTTGGACAGGGGTACTTGCTGAAGCTTTCTTT. The rearrangement links TRBV7-2 to TRBJ1-1; TRBD1 agrees at 9 bases. Germline lookup yields CDR1 SGHTA and CDR2 FQGNSA. The CDR3 runs 15 residues. Trimming at V came to 3 bases and at J to 6 bases, leaving 8 bases not matched to a gene.

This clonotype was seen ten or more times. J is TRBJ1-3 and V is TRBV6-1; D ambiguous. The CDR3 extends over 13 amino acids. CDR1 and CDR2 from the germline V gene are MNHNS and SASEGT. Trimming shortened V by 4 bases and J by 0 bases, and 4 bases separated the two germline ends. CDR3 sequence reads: CASSGSSGNTIYF. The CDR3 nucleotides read TGTGCCAGCAGTGGATCCTCTGGAAACACCATATATTTT.

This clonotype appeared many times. CDR3 sequence: CASSPGSRGWEKLFF. Here the CDR3 DNA reads TGTGCCAGCAGCCCCGGGTCAAGGGGATGGGAAAAACTGTTTTTT. The gene calls are TRBV28 and TRBJ1-4; D perhaps matches TRBD1 (5 bases). Germline-derived CDR1 and CDR2 are MDHEN and SYDVKM. The CDR3 has 15 amino acids. The V end was cut by 6 bases, the J end by 8 bases, with 19 bases between.

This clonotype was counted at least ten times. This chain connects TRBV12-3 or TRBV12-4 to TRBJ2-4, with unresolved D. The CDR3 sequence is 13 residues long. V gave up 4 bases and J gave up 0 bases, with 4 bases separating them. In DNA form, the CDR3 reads TGTGCCAGCAGTTCACTAGCCAAAAACATTCAGTACTTC. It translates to CASSSLAKNIQYF.